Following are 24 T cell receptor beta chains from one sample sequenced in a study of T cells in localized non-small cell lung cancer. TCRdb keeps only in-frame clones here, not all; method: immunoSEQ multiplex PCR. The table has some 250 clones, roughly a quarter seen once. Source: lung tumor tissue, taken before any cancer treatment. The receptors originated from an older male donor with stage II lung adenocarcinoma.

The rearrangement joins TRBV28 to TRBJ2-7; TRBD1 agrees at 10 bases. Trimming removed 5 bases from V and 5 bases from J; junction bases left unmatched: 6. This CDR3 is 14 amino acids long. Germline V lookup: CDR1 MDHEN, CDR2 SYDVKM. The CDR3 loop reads CASSLGTGEDEQYF. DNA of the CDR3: TGTGCCAGCAGTCTGGGGACAGGGGAGGACGAGCAGTACTTC.

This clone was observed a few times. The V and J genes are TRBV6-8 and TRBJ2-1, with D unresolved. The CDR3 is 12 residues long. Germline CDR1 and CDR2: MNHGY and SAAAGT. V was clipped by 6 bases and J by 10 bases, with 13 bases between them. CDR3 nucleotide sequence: TGTGCCAGCAGCCCTCCTGAGTTGGAGCAGTTCTTC. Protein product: CASSPPELEQFF.

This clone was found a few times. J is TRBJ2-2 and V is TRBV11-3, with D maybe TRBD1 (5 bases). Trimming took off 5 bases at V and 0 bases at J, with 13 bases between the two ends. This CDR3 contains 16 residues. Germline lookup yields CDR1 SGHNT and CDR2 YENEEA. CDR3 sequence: CASSRTQFTNTGELFF. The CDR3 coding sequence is TGTGCCAGCAGCCGGACACAGTTTACGAACACCGGGGAGCTGTTTTTT.

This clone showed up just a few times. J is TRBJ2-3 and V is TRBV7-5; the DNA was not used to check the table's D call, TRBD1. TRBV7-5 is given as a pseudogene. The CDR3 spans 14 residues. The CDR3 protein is CASSLGHRTDTQYF. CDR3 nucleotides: TGTGCCAGCAGCTTGGGGCACCGCACAGATACGCAGTATTTT.

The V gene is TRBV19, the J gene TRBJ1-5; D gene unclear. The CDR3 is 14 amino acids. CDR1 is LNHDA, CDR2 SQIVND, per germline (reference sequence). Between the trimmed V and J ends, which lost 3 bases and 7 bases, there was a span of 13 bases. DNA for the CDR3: TGTGCCAGTAGTATCCTAGCGGACGGGCAGCCCCAGCATTTT. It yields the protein CASSILADGQPQHF.

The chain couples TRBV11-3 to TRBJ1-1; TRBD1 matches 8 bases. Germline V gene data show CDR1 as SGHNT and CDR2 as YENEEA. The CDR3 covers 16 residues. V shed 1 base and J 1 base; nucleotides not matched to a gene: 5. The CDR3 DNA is TGTGCCAGCAGCTTAGGGGCCGGGACAGGGAACACTGAAGCTTTCTTT. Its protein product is CASSLGAGTGNTEAFF.

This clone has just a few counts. DNA of the CDR3: TGTGCCAGCAGCCGCCGAGGTCCAGGAGTAGAAGACGAGCAGTACTTC. Protein: CASSRRGPGVEDEQYF. The rearrangement links TRBV6-8 to TRBJ2-7; unclear D gene. The length of the CDR3 is 16 residues. Germline V CDR1 and CDR2: MNHGY, SAAAGT. The germline V and J ends were trimmed by 6 bases and 5 bases, with 23 bases remaining between them.

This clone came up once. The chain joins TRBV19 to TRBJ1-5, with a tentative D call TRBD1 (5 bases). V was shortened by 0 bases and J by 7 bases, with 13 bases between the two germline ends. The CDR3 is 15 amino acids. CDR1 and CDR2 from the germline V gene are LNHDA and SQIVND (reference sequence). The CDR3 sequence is CASSIDGGRGQPQHF. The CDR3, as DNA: TGTGCCAGTAGTATAGATGGCGGGAGGGGCCAGCCCCAGCATTTT.

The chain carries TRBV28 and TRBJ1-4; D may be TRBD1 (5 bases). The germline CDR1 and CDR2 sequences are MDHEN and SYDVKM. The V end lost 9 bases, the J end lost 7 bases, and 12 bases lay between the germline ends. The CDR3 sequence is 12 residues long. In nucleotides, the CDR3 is TGTGCCAGTAATGACGGGGGTGAAAAACTGTTTTTT. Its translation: CASNDGGEKLFF.

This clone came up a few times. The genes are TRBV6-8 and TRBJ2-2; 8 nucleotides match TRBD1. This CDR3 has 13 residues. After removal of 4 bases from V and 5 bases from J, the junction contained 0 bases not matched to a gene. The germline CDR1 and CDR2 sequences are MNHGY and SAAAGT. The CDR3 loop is CASSWTGTGELFF. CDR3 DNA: TGTGCCAGCAGTTGGACAGGGACCGGGGAGCTGTTTTTT.

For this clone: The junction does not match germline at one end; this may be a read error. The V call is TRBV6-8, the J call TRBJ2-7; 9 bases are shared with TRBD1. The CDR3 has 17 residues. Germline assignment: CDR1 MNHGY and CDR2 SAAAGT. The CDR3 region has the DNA TGTGCCAGCAGTTCCGGCACCGGGACAGGGTTTACCTACGGGCAGTACTTC. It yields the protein CASSSGTGTGFTYGQYF.

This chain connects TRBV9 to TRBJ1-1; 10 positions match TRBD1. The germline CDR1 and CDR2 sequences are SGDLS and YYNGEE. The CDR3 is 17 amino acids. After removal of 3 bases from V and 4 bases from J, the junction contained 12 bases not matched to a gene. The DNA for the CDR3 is TGTGCCAGCAGCGGGGACAGGGGCAGTGGGAGAGGCACTGAAGCTTTCTTT. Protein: CASSGDRGSGRGTEAFF.

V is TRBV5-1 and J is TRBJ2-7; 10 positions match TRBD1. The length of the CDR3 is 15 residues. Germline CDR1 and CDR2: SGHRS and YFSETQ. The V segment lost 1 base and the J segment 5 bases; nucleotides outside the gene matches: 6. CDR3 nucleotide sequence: TGCGCCAGCAGCTTGCGTAGGACAGGGGGTAACGAGCAGTACTTC. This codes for CASSLRRTGGNEQYF.

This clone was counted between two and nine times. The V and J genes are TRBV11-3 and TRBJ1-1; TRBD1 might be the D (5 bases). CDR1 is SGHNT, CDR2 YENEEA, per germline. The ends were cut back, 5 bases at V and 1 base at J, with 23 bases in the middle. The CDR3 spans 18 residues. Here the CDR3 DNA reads TGTGCCAGCAGCCGATTGAGGGGTTCCCTTTTCCCGAACACTGAAGCTTTCTTT. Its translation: CASSRLRGSLFPNTEAFF. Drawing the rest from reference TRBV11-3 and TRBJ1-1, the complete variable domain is EAGVVQSPRYKIIEKKQPVAFWCNPISGHNTLYWYLQNLGQGPELLIRYENEEAVDDSQLPKDRFSAERLKGVDSTLKIQPAELGDSAVYLCASSRLRGSLFPNTEAFFGQGTRLTVV.

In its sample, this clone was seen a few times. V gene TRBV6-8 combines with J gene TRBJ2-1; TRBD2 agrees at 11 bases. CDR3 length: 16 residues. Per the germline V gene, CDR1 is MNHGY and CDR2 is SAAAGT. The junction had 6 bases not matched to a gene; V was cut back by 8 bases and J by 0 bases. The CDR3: CASSPGLADSYNEQFF. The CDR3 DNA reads TGTGCCAGCTCTCCGGGACTAGCGGACTCCTACAATGAGCAGTTCTTC.

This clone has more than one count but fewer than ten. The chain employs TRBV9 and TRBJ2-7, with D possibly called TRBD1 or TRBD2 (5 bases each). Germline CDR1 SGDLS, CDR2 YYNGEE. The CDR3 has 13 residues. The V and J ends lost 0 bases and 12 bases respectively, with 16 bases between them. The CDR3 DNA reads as TGTGCCAGCAGCGTAGAAGCCGGGACGCACCCGTACTTC. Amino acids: CASSVEAGTHPYF.

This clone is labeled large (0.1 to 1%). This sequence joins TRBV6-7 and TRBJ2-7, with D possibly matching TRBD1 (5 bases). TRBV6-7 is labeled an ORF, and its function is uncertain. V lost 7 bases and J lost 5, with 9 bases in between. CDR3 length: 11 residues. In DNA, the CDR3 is TGTGCCAGCACTCAGGGTGACGAGCAGTACTTC. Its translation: CASTQGDEQYF.

The CDR3 nucleotides are TGTGCCAGCAGTTACGCGGAGGCCAGGGGCACTGAAGCTTTCTTT. Amino acids: CASSYAEARGTEAFF. The V call is TRBV6-8, the J call TRBJ1-1; D is possibly TRBD1 (6 bases). This CDR3 region has 15 residues. The V end was cut by 2 bases, the J end by 4 bases, with 14 bases between. Germline values: CDR1 MNHGY, CDR2 SAAAGT.

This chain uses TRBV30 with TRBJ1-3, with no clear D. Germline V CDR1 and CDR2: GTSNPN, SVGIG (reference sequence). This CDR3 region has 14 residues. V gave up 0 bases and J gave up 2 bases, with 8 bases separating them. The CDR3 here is CAWSVVGPGNTIYF. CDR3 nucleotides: TGTGCCTGGAGTGTAGTCGGCCCTGGAAACACCATATATTTT.

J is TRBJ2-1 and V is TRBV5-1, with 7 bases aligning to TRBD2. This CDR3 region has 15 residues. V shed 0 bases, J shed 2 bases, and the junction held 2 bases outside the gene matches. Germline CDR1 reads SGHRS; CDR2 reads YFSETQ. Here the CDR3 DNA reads TGCGCCAGCAGCTTGGGGGAGGGCCCCTACAATGAGCAGTTCTTC. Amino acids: CASSLGEGPYNEQFF.

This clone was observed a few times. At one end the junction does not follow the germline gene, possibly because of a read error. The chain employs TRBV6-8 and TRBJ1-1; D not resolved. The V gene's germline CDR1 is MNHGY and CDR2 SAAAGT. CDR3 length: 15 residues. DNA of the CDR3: TGTGCCATCAGTGGAAACTTTCCGATGAACACTGAAGCTTTCTTT. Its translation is CAISGNFPMNTEAFF.

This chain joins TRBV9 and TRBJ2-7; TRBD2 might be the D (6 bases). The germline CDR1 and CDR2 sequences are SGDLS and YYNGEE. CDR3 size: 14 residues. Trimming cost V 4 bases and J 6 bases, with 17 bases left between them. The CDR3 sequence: CASSQSGAEGEQYF. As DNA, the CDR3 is TGTGCCAGCAGCCAATCGGGAGCGGAGGGCGAGCAGTACTTC.

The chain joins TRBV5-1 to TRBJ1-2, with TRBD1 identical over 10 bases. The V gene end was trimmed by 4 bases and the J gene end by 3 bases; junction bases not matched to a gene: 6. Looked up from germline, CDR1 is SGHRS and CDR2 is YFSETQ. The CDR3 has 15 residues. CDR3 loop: CASSMGQGRDYGYTF. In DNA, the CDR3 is TGCGCCAGCAGCATGGGACAGGGGAGGGACTATGGCTACACCTTC.

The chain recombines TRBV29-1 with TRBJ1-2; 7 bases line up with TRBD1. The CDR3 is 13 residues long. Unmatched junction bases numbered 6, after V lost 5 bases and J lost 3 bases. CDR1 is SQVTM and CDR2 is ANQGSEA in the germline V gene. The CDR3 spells CSVIYRGDYGYTF. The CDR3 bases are TGCAGCGTTATCTACAGGGGTGACTATGGCTACACCTTC.